Presented here are 24 T cell receptor beta chains from one specimen sequenced in a study of blood T cell repertoires in COVID-19. The assay was immunoSEQ multiplex PCR, and TCRdb's table has in-frame clones only and misses some. The table records 25,000 or so clones, under 90% of them present only once. Sequencing used peripheral blood. The receptors shown here come from a human donor in a cohort sampled during active COVID-19.

The chain has TRBV30 and TRBJ1-1; TRBD1 aligns across 8 bases. Germline V lookup: CDR1 GTSNPN, CDR2 SVGIG (reference sequence). After removal of 5 bases from V and 2 bases from J, the junction contained 10 bases not matched to a gene. The CDR3 is 15 amino acids. The CDR3 sequence is CAWVERTGINTEAFF. The CDR3 DNA is TGTGCCTGGGTGGAACGGACAGGGATCAACACTGAAGCTTTCTTT.

The chain has TRBV19 and TRBJ1-1, with 9 nucleotides matching TRBD1. The CDR3 is made up of 18 amino acids. The V segment lost 6 bases and the J segment 0 bases; nucleotides outside the gene matches: 14. Per germline, CDR1 LNHDA and CDR2 SQIVND (reference sequence). CDR3 in DNA: TGTGCCAGTAGCGTTGCCGGACAGGGGCTCAGGGTGAACACTGAAGCTTTCTTT. It is translated as CASSVAGQGLRVNTEAFF.

The chain recombines TRBV2 with TRBJ1-4, with 7 positions matching TRBD1. This CDR3 has 15 amino acids. Per the germline V gene, CDR1 is SNHLY and CDR2 is FYNNEI. Trimming took 4 bases from V and 5 from J; bases not matched to a gene: 7. Here the CDR3 reads CASSVSGTENEKLFF. CDR3 sequence (DNA): TGTGCCAGCAGTGTCTCCGGGACAGAAAATGAAAAACTGTTTTTT. The complete variable domain, with remaining parts taken from reference TRBV2 and TRBJ1-4, reads EPEVTQTPSHQVTQMGQEVILRCVPISNHLYFYWYRQILGQKVEFLVSFYNNEISEKSEIFDDQFSVERPDGSNFTLKIRSTKLEDSAMYFCASSVSGTENEKLFFGSGTQLSVL.

The chain recombines TRBV7-9 with TRBJ2-7, with TRBD1 matching over 9 bases. V trimming: 0 bases; J trimming: 6 bases; junction bases outside the gene matches: 6. CDR3 length equals 15 residues. Germline V gene lookup returns CDR1 SEHNR and CDR2 FQNEAQ (reference sequence). The CDR3 sequence is CASSLAGTGKVEQYF. In DNA form, the CDR3 reads TGTGCCAGCAGCTTAGCAGGGACAGGGAAGGTCGAGCAGTACTTC.

A word on this clone: The germline gene is not matched at one end of the junction; a read error may be the cause. V usage is TRBV7-9 and J usage is TRBJ2-1; 9 bases are shared with TRBD2. Germline CDR1 and CDR2: SEHNR and FQNEAQ (reference sequence). The CDR3 length is 15 residues. The CDR3 loop is CASSVAGASYNEQFF. CDR3 DNA sequence: TGTGCCAGCAGCGTAGCGGGAGCATCCTACAATGAGCAGTTCTTC.

The chain carries TRBV15 and TRBJ2-3; D gene unclear. CDR3 length: 11 amino acids. V gave up 5 bases and J gave up 7 bases, with 7 bases separating them. Germline V CDR1 and CDR2: LNHNV, YYDKDF (reference sequence). The CDR3 region has the DNA TGTGCCACCAGCGGCCGCTATACGCAGTATTTT. Amino acids: CATSGRYTQYF.

The rearrangement uses TRBV4-1 and TRBJ1-5; maybe TRBD1 (6 bases). Between the trimmed V and J ends, which lost 1 base and 4 bases, there was a span of 11 bases. Germline V lookup: CDR1 MGHRA, CDR2 YSYEKL. The CDR3 runs to 15 residues. CDR3 loop: CASSQGTVSNQPQHF. The CDR3 DNA follows: TGCGCCAGCAGCCAAGGGACAGTATCAAATCAGCCCCAGCATTTT.

The rearrangement links TRBV19 to TRBJ1-5; 7 nucleotides align to TRBD1. Germline values: CDR1 LNHDA, CDR2 SQIVND (reference sequence). The CDR3 is 16 amino acids. Unmatched junction bases numbered 10, after V lost 6 bases and J lost 2 bases. CDR3 residues: CASRPKTGSGNQPQHF. As DNA, the CDR3 is TGTGCCAGTAGACCTAAGACAGGGTCAGGCAATCAGCCCCAGCATTTT.

CDR3: CASSLIWDNNNSPLHF. The DNA for the CDR3 is TGTGCCAGCAGCTTGATCTGGGACAATAATAATTCACCCCTCCACTTT. The rearrangement joins TRBV5-5 to TRBJ1-6, with a weak D call TRBD1 (6 bases). Germline-derived CDR1 and CDR2 are SGHKS and YYEKEE (reference sequence). V dropped 1 base and J dropped 5 bases, with 13 bases sitting between them. This CDR3 has 16 amino acids.

The chain combines TRBV11-2 with TRBJ2-3; D is perhaps TRBD2 (6 bases). This CDR3 is 14 amino acids long. The ends were cut back, 6 bases at V and 3 bases at J, with 13 bases in the middle. Germline lookup yields CDR1 SGHAT and CDR2 FQNNGV. This chain's CDR3 is CASRPAGVTDTQYF. DNA of the CDR3: TGTGCCAGCAGGCCAGCGGGTGTGACAGATACGCAGTATTTT.

The chain carries TRBV27 and TRBJ1-1; D is ambiguous. Germline-derived CDR1 and CDR2 are MNHEY and SMNVEV (reference sequence). CDR3 size: 15 residues. The V end lost 1 base, the J end lost 0 bases, and 9 bases lay between the germline ends. The CDR3 coding sequence is TGTGCCAGCAGTTTATACGCAGTCATGAACACTGAAGCTTTCTTT. It specifies CASSLYAVMNTEAFF.

This chain uses TRBV6-5 with TRBJ1-6, with D unresolved. CDR1 and CDR2 from the germline V gene are MNHEY and SVGAGI. This CDR3 comprises 13 residues. V was cut by 6 bases and J by 9 bases, with 12 bases left in between. In DNA, the CDR3 is TGTGCCAGCAGCCTTCAGGAATTTTCACCCCTCCACTTT. This codes for CASSLQEFSPLHF.

This clone was detected only once. The chain recombines TRBV7-9 with TRBJ1-2, with D possibly matching TRBD1 (6 bases). Germline V lookup: CDR1 SEHNR, CDR2 FQNEAQ (reference sequence). V lost 5 bases and J 1 base, leaving 11 bases between the germline ends. The CDR3 runs to 14 residues. The CDR3 nucleotides read TGTGCCAGCAGCCCAGGGGAGGGTAACTATGGCTACACCTTC. Encoded protein: CASSPGEGNYGYTF.

This sequence joins TRBV6-5 and TRBJ2-7, with 8 positions matching TRBD1. The CDR3 totals 14 residues. The junction had 6 bases not matched to a gene; V was cut back by 6 bases and J by 2 bases. Germline V CDR1 and CDR2: MNHEY, SVGAGI. CDR3 DNA sequence: TGTGCCAGCAGGCCGACAGGGGCCACCTACGAGCAGTACTTC. It encodes CASRPTGATYEQYF.

The CDR3 DNA reads TGTGCCAGCAGCTTGAGGGGGGGGAGCTCCTACGAGCAGTACTTC. It codes for CASSLRGGSSYEQYF. The V call is TRBV7-6, the J call TRBJ2-7; possibly TRBD2 for D (7 bases). Germline V lookup: CDR1 SGHVS, CDR2 FNYEAQ. V lost 3 bases, J lost 0 bases, and 12 bases lay in between. The CDR3 sequence is 15 residues long.

The chain has TRBV9 and TRBJ1-6; TRBD1 matches at 7 bases. Per germline, CDR1 SGDLS and CDR2 YYNGEE. J gave up 1 base and V 4 bases, and 8 bases lay outside the gene matches. This CDR3 comprises 17 residues. CDR3 protein: CASSPGDRLSYNSPLHF. The DNA of the CDR3 is TGTGCCAGCAGCCCCGGGGACAGACTATCCTATAATTCACCCCTCCACTTT.

This clone is a singleton in its sample. This chain links TRBV7-9 with TRBJ2-3; 11 nucleotides align to TRBD2. This CDR3 region has 18 residues. Trimming removed 5 bases from V and 1 base from J; junction bases left unmatched: 11. Germline CDR1 reads SEHNR; CDR2 reads FQNEAQ (reference sequence). CDR3 DNA sequence: TGTGCCAGCAGCCTAGGGGGACTAGCGGAGTTGGGCACAGATACGCAGTATTTT. Its protein product is CASSLGGLAELGTDTQYF.

The chain employs TRBV21-1 and TRBJ2-3; the table names TRBD1, a call not compared with the DNA. TRBV21-1 is a pseudogene locus. This CDR3 has 16 amino acids. In DNA, the CDR3 is TGTGCCAGCAGCAAAGTGGACAGGAGTAGCACAGATACGCAGTATTTT. Translated, it gives CASSKVDRSSTDTQYF.

This chain joins TRBV7-9 and TRBJ1-1, with 9 bases aligning to TRBD1. CDR3 length: 15 residues. Trimming took 5 bases from V and 0 from J; bases not matched to a gene: 4. CDR1 and CDR2 from the germline V gene are SEHNR and FQNEAQ (reference sequence). CDR3 loop: CASSPRDRVNTEAFF. CDR3 in DNA: TGTGCCAGCAGCCCTCGGGACAGGGTGAACACTGAAGCTTTCTTT.

V usage is TRBV6-5 and J usage is TRBJ1-2; tentatively, D is TRBD1 (6 bases). CDR1 MNHEY and CDR2 SVGAGI come from the germline V gene. V gave up 6 bases and J gave up 8 bases, with 19 bases separating them. CDR3 size: 14 residues. The CDR3 DNA is TGTGCCAGCAGCTTACTACGCGGACAGAGCGGCTACACCTTC. Translating gives CASSLLRGQSGYTF.

The CDR3 DNA reads TGTGCCAGCAGCTTACAGGCGGGAGTCAGAGGTGAGCAGTTCTTC. Protein: CASSLQAGVRGEQFF. This chain joins TRBV13 and TRBJ2-1; 7 bases are shared with TRBD2. The CDR3 extends over 15 amino acids. CDR1 is PRHDT, CDR2 FYEKMQ, per germline (reference sequence). Trimming took 2 bases from V and 9 from J; bases not matched to a gene: 10.

The CDR3 coding sequence is TGTGCCATCAGTGAGTCGGGACTAGCGGAAAAATTGAACACCGGGGAGCTGTTTTTT. It codes for CAISESGLAEKLNTGELFF. V is TRBV10-3 and J is TRBJ2-2; 11 bases are a match to TRBD2. CDR1 and CDR2 from the germline V gene are ENHRY and SYGVKD. V was pared by 0 bases and J by 1 base, with 7 bases of the junction left unmatched. There are 19 residues in the CDR3.

The chain has TRBV6-5 and TRBJ2-3, with TRBD2 identical over 7 bases. The V gene end was trimmed by 0 bases and the J gene end by 6 bases; junction bases not matched to a gene: 9. The CDR3 has 16 residues. Germline lookup yields CDR1 MNHEY and CDR2 SVGAGI. This chain's CDR3 is CASSYSGAGVVDTQYF. CDR3 DNA sequence: TGTGCCAGCAGTTACTCAGGGGCGGGGGTCGTGGATACGCAGTATTTT.

The chain carries TRBV3-1 (or the pseudogene TRBV3-2) and TRBJ2-7, with D possibly TRBD1 on 5 matching bases. Germline V lookup: CDR1 LGHDT, CDR2 YNNKEL (reference sequence). CDR3 size: 14 residues. V was trimmed by 4 bases and J by 1 base, leaving 11 bases between them. This CDR3 is CASSPQGFSYEQYF. In DNA form, the CDR3 reads TGTGCCAGCAGCCCCCAGGGCTTTTCCTACGAGCAGTACTTC.